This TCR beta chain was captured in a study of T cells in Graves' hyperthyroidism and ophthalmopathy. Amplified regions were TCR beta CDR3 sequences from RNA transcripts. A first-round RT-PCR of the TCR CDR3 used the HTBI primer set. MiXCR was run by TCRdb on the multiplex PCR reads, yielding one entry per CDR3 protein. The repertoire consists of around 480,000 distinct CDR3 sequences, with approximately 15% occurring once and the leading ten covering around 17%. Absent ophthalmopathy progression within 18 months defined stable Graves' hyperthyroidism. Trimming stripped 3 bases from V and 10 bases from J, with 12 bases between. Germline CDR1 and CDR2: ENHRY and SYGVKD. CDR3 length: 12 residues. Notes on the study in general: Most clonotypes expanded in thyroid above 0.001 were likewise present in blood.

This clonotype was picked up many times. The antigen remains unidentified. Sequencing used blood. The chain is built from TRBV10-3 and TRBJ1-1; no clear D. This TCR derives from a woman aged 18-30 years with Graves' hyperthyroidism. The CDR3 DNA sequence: TGTGCCATCAGTGAAGTGGCGGAGGTAGCTTTCTTT. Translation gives CAISEVAEVAFF.